The 26 T cell receptor beta chains below all came from one sample that was sequenced in a study of shared clonotypes between healthy human individuals (dated by TCRdb to 2020 to 2022). Library preparation was by the immunoSEQ multiplex PCR assay. What TCRdb holds here is the immuneACCESS table cut down to in-frame rearrangements. Part of the clones is not present; checked against another copy, under half of the missing clones reflect an unresolved V gene, and the others are unexplained. Recorded for this sample are 2 million to 3 million clones; over 85% of them occurred a single time. The ten largest clones add up to more than 0.35% of the sample. Sequences were obtained from naive CD4+ T cells from PBMCs. The cell subset or site label, as the study defines it: CD45RA+ positively selected. These TCRs come from a man aged 18 to 30 in good health. Some clones in this sample may be carry-over from other donors' samples.

This chain links TRBV18 with TRBJ2-2; D gene uncertain. CDR1 and CDR2 (germline): KGHSH, LQKENI. This CDR3 region has 11 residues. Trimming stripped 8 bases from V and 5 bases from J, with 6 bases between. CDR3 sequence reads: CASRATGELFF. The CDR3 DNA follows: TGTGCCAGCCGCGCTACCGGGGAGCTGTTTTTT.

The rearrangement links TRBV28 to TRBJ2-1; D unresolved. Germline CDR1 reads MDHEN; CDR2 reads SYDVKM. The CDR3 is made up of 15 amino acids. Trimming pared 2 bases from V and 6 bases from J, leaving 14 bases between. The CDR3 reads CASSLRSRDSNEQFF. CDR3 in DNA: TGTGCCAGCAGTTTACGCTCTCGAGACTCCAATGAGCAGTTCTTC. The variable domain in full, with the rest retrieved from reference TRBV28 and TRBJ2-1, is DVKVTQSSRYLVKRTGEKVFLECVQDMDHENMFWYRQDPGLGLRLIYFSYDVKMKEKGDIPEGYSVSREKKERFSLILESASTNQTSMYLCASSLRSRDSNEQFFGPGTRLTVL.

CDR3 sequence (DNA): TGTGCCAGCAGTTATCCCCTCGGTGAGCAGTTCTTC. It encodes CASSYPLGEQFF. The rearrangement links TRBV6-5 to TRBJ2-1, with D uncertain. This CDR3 is built from 12 residues. The V and J ends lost 3 bases and 9 bases respectively, with 9 bases between them. Germline loops: CDR1 MNHEY, CDR2 SVGAGI.

The V call is TRBV5-6, the J call TRBJ2-1; 8 nucleotides agree with TRBD1. This CDR3 is 16 amino acids long. Germline V gene lookup returns CDR1 SGHDT and CDR2 YYEEEE. V shed 6 bases and J 3 bases; nucleotides not matched to a gene: 11. CDR3 DNA sequence: TGTGCCAGCACCCTTGCAGGGGGCGCGGACTACAATGAGCAGTTCTTC. This translates into CASTLAGGADYNEQFF.

The CDR3: CASSQSRLAYNEQFF. CDR3 nucleotide sequence: TGTGCCAGCAGCCAATCGAGACTGGCATACAATGAGCAGTTCTTC. The rearrangement links TRBV14 to TRBJ2-1; D remains unclear. CDR1 is SGHDN and CDR2 is FVKESK in the germline V gene. V lost 2 bases, J lost 4 bases, and 12 bases lay in between. CDR3 size: 15 residues.

About this clone itself: Germline and junction disagree at one end, which may indicate a read error. The chain has TRBV2 and TRBJ2-7; TRBD2 is a possible D gene (5 bases). Germline CDR1 reads SNHLY; CDR2 reads FYNNEI. CDR3 length equals 12 residues. CDR3 residues: CASRETSWNGDF. The CDR3 DNA reads TGTGCCAGCAGGGAGACTTCCTGGAACGGGGACTTC.

With regard to this clone: Other DNA sequences in the sample encode the same CDR3. The chain employs TRBV5-1 and TRBJ2-3; no definite D call. V dropped 0 bases and J dropped 1 base, with 6 bases sitting between them. The CDR3 sequence is 14 residues long. Germline V gives CDR1 SGHRS, CDR2 YFSETQ. CDR3 protein: CASSLGERTDTQYF. CDR3 DNA: TGCGCCAGCAGCTTGGGGGAACGCACAGATACGCAGTATTTT.

The V gene is TRBV11-2, the J gene TRBJ1-4; D is undetermined. Germline-derived CDR1 and CDR2 are SGHAT and FQNNGV. V was shortened by 1 base and J by 7 bases, with 13 bases between the two germline ends. The CDR3 covers 15 residues. CDR3 DNA: TGTGCCAGCAGCTTAGGTTCCCCCCCGGGTGAAAAACTGTTTTTT. Its translation is CASSLGSPPGEKLFF.

V is TRBV4-1 and J is TRBJ1-1, with TRBD1 matching over 11 bases. The CDR3 covers 15 residues. The V gene end was trimmed by 1 base and the J gene end by 5 bases; junction bases not matched to a gene: 3. Germline-derived CDR1 and CDR2 are MGHRA and YSYEKL. The CDR3 loop is CASSQVGTGGTEAFF. The CDR3 DNA reads TGCGCCAGCAGCCAAGTCGGGACAGGGGGGACTGAAGCTTTCTTT.

The chain has TRBV2 and TRBJ2-7; 7 bases agree with TRBD1. The CDR3 sequence is 14 residues long. Losses at the gene ends were 6 bases for V and 4 bases for J; bases not matched to a gene: 9. Germline assignment: CDR1 SNHLY and CDR2 FYNNEI. The CDR3 DNA reads TGTGCCAGCAGCGAACAGGGGATGGATTACGAGCAGTACTTC. It specifies CASSEQGMDYEQYF.

The rearrangement uses TRBV4-1 and TRBJ1-2; D gene unclear. The CDR3 sequence is 15 residues long. V lost 2 bases to trimming and J lost 2 bases, with 12 bases between them. The germline CDR1 and CDR2 sequences are MGHRA and YSYEKL. The CDR3 spells CASSQNIAPNYGYTF. The CDR3 nucleotides are TGCGCCAGCAGCCAAAATATAGCCCCCAACTATGGCTACACCTTC.

As for this clone: Different DNA sequences within this sample yield the same CDR3. DNA for the CDR3: TGTGCCAGCAGCCCTACGGACACCGGGGAGCTGTTTTTT. Encoded protein: CASSPTDTGELFF. The chain employs TRBV7-3 and TRBJ2-2; D not resolved. CDR3 length: 13 residues. Germline lookup yields CDR1 SGHTA and CDR2 FQGTGA. Trimming shortened V by 5 bases and J by 3 bases, and 7 bases separated the two germline ends.

The chain recombines TRBV28 with TRBJ1-2, with D possibly matching TRBD1 (5 bases). CDR1 MDHEN and CDR2 SYDVKM come from the germline V gene. The germline V and J ends were trimmed by 5 bases and 6 bases, with 19 bases remaining between them. The CDR3 has 15 amino acids. CDR3 region: CASSPGGSGVHGYTF. CDR3 nucleotides: TGTGCCAGCAGTCCGGGGGGGTCTGGGGTCCATGGCTACACCTTC.

This chain uses TRBV9 with TRBJ2-7; no clear D. The CDR3 covers 15 residues. Germline CDR1 reads SGDLS; CDR2 reads YYNGEE. Trimming took 0 bases from V and 4 from J, leaving 14 bases between them. The DNA of the CDR3 is TGTGCCAGCAGCGTAGGAGTAGGCCCATGGTACGAGCAGTACTTC. Translation gives CASSVGVGPWYEQYF.

The rearrangement uses TRBV7-9 and TRBJ1-2, with D possibly being TRBD1 (5 bases). V gave up 1 base and J gave up 8 bases, with 17 bases separating them. Germline CDR1 is SEHNR and CDR2 is FQNEAQ (reference sequence). The CDR3 runs to 15 residues. The CDR3 spells CASSLGGQNYGGYTF. In DNA form, the CDR3 reads TGTGCCAGCAGCTTAGGAGGACAAAATTACGGCGGCTACACCTTC. Complete variable domain (other parts from reference TRBV7-9 and TRBJ1-2): DTGVSQNPRHKITKRGQNVTFRCDPISEHNRLYWYRQTLGQGPEFLTYFQNEAQLEKSRLLSDRFSAERPKGSFSTLEIQRTEQGDSAMYLCASSLGGQNYGGYTFGSGTRLTVV.

DNA of the CDR3: TGTGCCATCAGTGATCCCCGGGGCGGCAATCAGCCCCAGCATTTT. Amino acids: CAISDPRGGNQPQHF. The chain links TRBV10-3 to TRBJ1-5; maybe TRBD1 (5 bases). With 3 bases removed from V and 2 bases from J, the gap between germline ends came to 11 bases. The CDR3 consists of 15 residues. The germline CDR1 and CDR2 sequences are ENHRY and SYGVKD.

V is TRBV28 and J is TRBJ2-1; no reliable D call. Germline CDR1 reads MDHEN; CDR2 reads SYDVKM. This CDR3 is built from 12 residues. V shed 6 bases and J shed 10 bases, with 13 bases lying between them. The CDR3 coding sequence is TGTGCCAGCAGCCCCCCGGCAAGGGAGCAGTTCTTC. It encodes CASSPPAREQFF. Using reference TRBV28 and TRBJ2-1 for the parts outside the CDR3, the full variable domain is DVKVTQSSRYLVKRTGEKVFLECVQDMDHENMFWYRQDPGLGLRLIYFSYDVKMKEKGDIPEGYSVSREKKERFSLILESASTNQTSMYLCASSPPAREQFFGPGTRLTVL.

The rearrangement joins TRBV28 to TRBJ2-7; a weak D match, TRBD1 (6 bases). This CDR3 is built from 14 residues. V lost 3 bases and J lost 2, with 11 bases in between. Germline V gene sequence: CDR1 MDHEN, CDR2 SYDVKM. The CDR3 loop reads CASSFYGQTYEQYF. The CDR3 nucleotides read TGTGCCAGCAGTTTTTACGGACAGACCTACGAGCAGTACTTC.

The gene calls are TRBV5-1 and TRBJ2-1, with no clear D. CDR1 SGHRS and CDR2 YFSETQ come from the germline V gene. V lost 2 bases and J 6 bases, leaving 6 bases between the germline ends. The length of the CDR3 is 12 residues. The CDR3 DNA reads TGCGCCAGCAGCTTTCTCAGCAATGAGCAGTTCTTC. Translation: CASSFLSNEQFF.

The CDR3 DNA is TGTGCCAGCAGTTACTTAGGGGGGTCAGGCACAGATACGCAGTATTTT. As protein: CASSYLGGSGTDTQYF. The chain combines TRBV6-5 with TRBJ2-3; D is tentatively TRBD1 or TRBD2 (6 bases each). The CDR3 is 16 amino acids. In germline, CDR1 is MNHEY, CDR2 SVGAGI. Trimming took off 1 base at V and 1 base at J, with 12 bases between the two ends.

V and J are TRBV18 and TRBJ1-6, with TRBD1 matching over 11 bases. Trimming at V came to 2 bases and at J to 9 bases, leaving 6 bases not matched to a gene. Germline V gene data show CDR1 as KGHSH and CDR2 as LQKENI. This CDR3 comprises 16 residues. The CDR3 protein is CASSPRTGQGGSPLHF. The DNA of the CDR3 is TGTGCCAGCTCACCAAGGACGGGACAGGGGGGTTCACCCCTCCACTTT.

This chain uses TRBV6-5 with TRBJ2-3; either TRBD1 or TRBD2 may fit D (5 bases each). The V and J ends lost 8 bases and 2 bases respectively, with 14 bases between them. Germline V CDR1 and CDR2: MNHEY, SVGAGI. The CDR3 sequence is 14 residues long. The CDR3 DNA reads TGTGCCAGCGGGACGGACCTTCTCACAGATACGCAGTATTTT. Translating gives CASGTDLLTDTQYF.

This chain's CDR3 is CASRGQGVSSYEQYF. The DNA for the CDR3 is TGTGCCAGCAGGGGACAGGGGGTAAGCTCCTACGAGCAGTACTTC. V and J are TRBV27 and TRBJ2-7; 11 positions agree with TRBD1. CDR3 length equals 15 residues. Germline V gene lookup returns CDR1 MNHEY and CDR2 SMNVEV (reference sequence). The V gene end was trimmed by 6 bases and the J gene end by 0 bases; junction bases not matched to a gene: 4.

V gene TRBV15 combines with J gene TRBJ1-5, with 9 bases fitting TRBD1. The CDR3 is made up of 15 amino acids. V was pared by 1 base and J by 2 bases, with 0 bases of the junction left unmatched. Germline V CDR1 and CDR2: LNHNV, YYDKDF (reference sequence). In nucleotides, the CDR3 is TGTGCCACCAGCAGAGGGGACAGGGGCAATCAGCCCCAGCATTTT. Translation gives CATSRGDRGNQPQHF. Based on the CDR3 plus reference TRBV15 and TRBJ1-5, the full variable domain is DAMVIQNPRYQVTQFGKPVTLSCSQTLNHNVMYWYQQKSSQAPKLLFHYYDKDFNNEADTPDNFQSRRPNTSFCFLDIRSPGLGDTAMYLCATSRGDRGNQPQHFGDGTRLSIL.

Comment on this clone: This same CDR3 is encoded by further DNA sequences in the sample. The chain uses TRBV11-2 and TRBJ1-3; D remains ambiguous. Germline V CDR1 and CDR2: SGHAT, FQNNGV. The CDR3 totals 11 residues. Trimming took 1 base from V and 7 from J, leaving 2 bases between them. CDR3 DNA: TGTGCCAGCAGCTTAGCGAACACCATATATTTT. It is translated as CASSLANTIYF.

The V call is TRBV4-1, the J call TRBJ2-1; no firm D call. The CDR3 length is 13 residues. CDR1 is MGHRA and CDR2 is YSYEKL in the germline V gene. V was cut by 2 bases and J by 6 bases, with 8 bases left in between. The CDR3: CASSQPRSNEQFF. CDR3 DNA: TGCGCCAGCAGCCAACCCAGGAGCAATGAGCAGTTCTTC.